This is a list of T cell receptor beta chains from one sample in a study of cytomegalovirus exposure and HLA in healthy donors. The data were produced by immunoSEQ multiplex PCR, yet TCRdb's version contains in-frame clones alone and is incomplete. Of just over 150,000 clones listed, about three quarters are singletons. Sequencing input: PBMCs. The receptor source for this set is a female donor in good health and CMV-seronegative. Each CDR3 is given with its conserved first and last residue. Fields, in order: CDR3 protein, CDR3 DNA, J gene, D gene, V gene, clone size. D genes are given only for firm matches. Clone sizes are given selectively: once, few, many, or a class where the clone is expanded.

CASKSGGSGGTDTQYF	TGCGCCAGCAAGTCCGGCGGAAGCGGGGGCACAGATACGCAGTATTTT	TRBJ2-3	TRBD2	TRBV5-1	once
CAIGGYNYGYTF	TGTGCCATTGGGGGGTATAACTATGGCTACACCTTC	TRBJ1-2	.	TRBV6-5	.
CASSRGKGSETQYF	TGTGCCAGCAGCCGAGGCAAGGGGTCGGAGACCCAGTACTTC	TRBJ2-5	.	TRBV7-3	.
CASSQESGGSYNEQFF	TGTGCCAGCAGCCAAGAAAGCGGGGGCTCCTACAATGAGCAGTTCTTC	TRBJ2-1	TRBD2	TRBV4-2	.
CASSRQLGGELFF	TGTGCCAGCAGTCGACAGCTGGGGGGGGAGCTGTTTTTT	TRBJ2-2	.	TRBV2	.
CASSPVAGYDEAFF	TGTGCCAGCAGCCCCGTCGCAGGGTATGATGAAGCTTTCTTT	TRBJ1-1	.	TRBV11-2	few
CASSAMTRGNTIYF	TGTGCCAGCAGCGCCATGACCAGGGGAAACACCATATATTTT	TRBJ1-3	.	TRBV9	once
CASSQDEGAFGNTIYF	TGTGCCAGCAGCCAAGATGAGGGCGCCTTTGGAAACACCATATATTTT	TRBJ1-3	.	TRBV4-2	once
CASSVGQGVSNTEAFF	TGTGCCAGCAGCGTAGGACAGGGGGTTTCGAACACTGAAGCTTTCTTT	TRBJ1-1	TRBD1	TRBV11-2	.
CASSRGQGTDTQYF	TGTGCCAGCAGCAGGGGACAGGGCACAGATACGCAGTATTTT	TRBJ2-3	TRBD1	TRBV7-9	.
CASSVGRGNTGELFF	TGTGCCAGCAGTGTGGGCAGGGGGAACACCGGGGAGCTGTTTTTT	TRBJ2-2	.	TRBV2	few
CASSRGLNSGANVLTF	TGCGCCAGCAGCCGGGGACTGAACTCTGGGGCCAACGTCCTGACTTTC	TRBJ2-6	.	TRBV5-1	.
CASSQQGWITEAFF	TGTGCCAGCAGCCAACAGGGTTGGATAACTGAAGCTTTCTTT	TRBJ1-1	.	TRBV13	once
CASRSSAGGPMNTEAFF	TGTGCCAGCAGGTCTAGCGCGGGGGGACCAATGAACACTGAAGCTTTCTTT	TRBJ1-1	.	TRBV27	.
CAWSRDREKLFF	TGTGCCTGGAGCCGGGACAGGGAAAAACTGTTTTTT	TRBJ1-4	TRBD1	TRBV30	.
CATAWARGYDGYTF	TGTGCCACCGCTTGGGCCAGGGGATACGATGGCTACACCTTC	TRBJ1-2	.	TRBV6-1	once
CASSLDRGPYEQYF	TGTGCCAGCAGCTTGGACAGGGGACCCTACGAGCAGTACTTC	TRBJ2-7	TRBD1	TRBV11-2	.
CASRQGFDQPQHF	TGTGCCAGCAGGCAGGGGTTCGATCAGCCCCAGCATTTT	TRBJ1-5	.	TRBV25-1	.
CASSSSGGALYNEQFF	TGTGCCAGCAGTTCCTCCGGGGGGGCCCTTTACAATGAGCAGTTCTTC	TRBJ2-1	TRBD2	TRBV6-5	.
CASSLQASSYEQYF	TGTGCCAGCAGCTTACAGGCGAGCTCCTACGAGCAGTACTTC	TRBJ2-7	.	TRBV7-9	.
CASSLSGGAGNTIYF	TGCGCCAGCAGCTTGAGTGGGGGCGCTGGAAACACCATATATTTT	TRBJ1-3	.	TRBV5-1	.
CASSLADPSEQYF	TGTGCCAGCAGTTTAGCGGATCCTTCCGAGCAGTACTTC	TRBJ2-7	.	TRBV25-1	.
CASSLPSGTSAKTDTQYF	TGTGCCAGCAGCCTACCATCCGGGACTAGCGCGAAGACAGATACGCAGTATTTT	TRBJ2-3	TRBD2	TRBV11-1	.
CASGQSTEAFF	TGTGCCAGCGGACAGTCCACTGAAGCTTTCTTT	TRBJ1-1	.	TRBV5-4	.
CASTDSPGTDTQYF	TGTGCCAGCACGGACAGTCCGGGCACAGATACGCAGTATTTT	TRBJ2-3	.	TRBV6-1	.
CASSLLTSLDEQFF	TGCGCCAGCAGCTTATTGACTAGCTTGGATGAGCAGTTCTTC	TRBJ2-1	TRBD2	TRBV5-1	.
CASTPSGRIYEQYF	TGTGCCAGTACCCCTAGCGGGCGAATCTACGAGCAGTACTTC	TRBJ2-7	TRBD2	TRBV19	.
CASSRTSGGPQETQYF	TGTGCCAGCAGCCGAACTAGCGGGGGGCCTCAAGAGACCCAGTACTTC	TRBJ2-5	TRBD2	TRBV5-4	.
CASRGRSDEQFF	TGTGCCAGTAGGGGCAGATCCGATGAGCAGTTCTTC	TRBJ2-1	.	TRBV19	.
CASSYSGAQTEAFF	TGTGCCAGCAGTTACTCGGGGGCACAAACTGAAGCTTTCTTT	TRBJ1-1	.	TRBV6-5	.
CASSFTQNTEAFF	TGTGCCAGCAGCTTTACACAGAACACTGAAGCTTTCTTT	TRBJ1-1	.	TRBV11-1	.
CASSQGGRVTYNEQFF	TGCGCCAGCAGCCAAGGCGGGAGAGTCACCTACAATGAGCAGTTCTTC	TRBJ2-1	TRBD2	TRBV4-1	.
CASSIVTSRYNEQFF	TGTGCCAGTAGTATTGTGACTAGCAGGTACAATGAGCAGTTCTTC	TRBJ2-1	TRBD2	TRBV19	.
CASSLADSLRGYEQYF	TGCGCCAGCAGCTTGGCTGACAGTTTAAGGGGGTACGAGCAGTACTTC	TRBJ2-7	.	TRBV5-1	.
CASSYTGAGAYEQYF	TGTGCCAGCAGCTATACGGGGGCGGGAGCCTACGAGCAGTACTTC	TRBJ2-7	.	TRBV7-2	once
CASSEDYPSVYNEQFF	TGTGCCAGCAGTGAAGACTATCCTAGCGTATACAATGAGCAGTTCTTC	TRBJ2-1	.	TRBV6-1	.
CASSYGMAGYGYTF	TGCGCCAGCAGCTACGGGATGGCGGGCTATGGCTACACCTTC	TRBJ1-2	.	TRBV5-1	.
CASSLAGRNEYGYTF	TGCGCCAGCAGCTTGGCCGGCAGGAACGAGTATGGCTACACCTTC	TRBJ1-2	.	TRBV5-1	.
CAWTPLGDSYEQYF	TGTGCCTGGACCCCCTTGGGGGACAGCTACGAGCAGTACTTC	TRBJ2-7	TRBD1	TRBV30	once
CASSTGPPGTQYF	TGTGCCAGCAGCACCGGGCCCCCGGGGACGCAGTATTTT	TRBJ2-3	.	TRBV7-9	.
CASSEAGAGAYEQYF	TGTGCCAGCAGTGAAGCTGGGGCTGGGGCCTACGAGCAGTACTTC	TRBJ2-7	.	TRBV6-1	.
CATSGQGAFNQPQHF	TGTGCCACCAGTGGACAGGGAGCGTTTAATCAGCCCCAGCATTTT	TRBJ1-5	TRBD1	TRBV15	.
CASSSQGTGRNEQFF	TGTGCCAGTAGTTCCCAAGGGACAGGGCGAAATGAGCAGTTCTTC	TRBJ2-1	TRBD1	TRBV19	.
CASSLGDRALGYTF	TGTGCCAGCAGCTTAGGTGACAGGGCATTGGGCTACACCTTC	TRBJ1-2	TRBD1	TRBV7-9	many